Listed below are T cell receptor beta chains from one sample, sequenced in a study of T cells after posttransplantation cyclophosphamide. Clones were read by immunoSEQ multiplex PCR, and TCRdb kept only the in-frame ones, dropping some. The sample has over 10,000 clones; around 2% are singletons. Sequenced here: PBMCs, sampled after allogeneic stem cell transplant with posttransplant cyclophosphamide. Receptors originate from a male patient aged 30 to 40 who received an allogeneic stem cell transplant from a related donor, was CMV-positive, and had no GVHD. Some T cells may have originated in the graft donor. Both conserved end residues are part of each CDR3. The D gene is left open where the match is weak. The size field is filled for only some rows; it gives once, few, many or a size class.

d_call	clone_size	v_call	j_call	cdr3_nt	cdr3_aa
.	few	TRBV9	TRBJ2-7	TGTGCCAGCAGCGTTTGGGCGGAGGCCTACGAGCAGTACTTC	CASSVWAEAYEQYF
TRBD2	few	TRBV11-2	TRBJ2-1	TGTGCCAGCAGCTTAGTAGCGGGAGCACTCAATGAGCAGTTCTTC	CASSLVAGALNEQFF
TRBD1	few	TRBV6-4	TRBJ2-7	TGTGCCAGCAGTGTCTGGACAGGGGAGGAAGGAGGGTACGAGCAGTACTTC	CASSVWTGEEGGYEQYF
.	few	TRBV7-8	TRBJ2-7	TGTGCCAGCAGCTTAGTTGTCAGCGGGTCCTACGAGCAGTACTTC	CASSLVVSGSYEQYF
.	.	TRBV5-5	TRBJ2-7	TGTGCCAGCAGCTTAGGTTGGGTCAGGCAATTCGACGAGCAGTACTTC	CASSLGWVRQFDEQYF
.	few	TRBV19	TRBJ1-4	TGTGCCAGTGCGCGGAATAAACCGTCGAATAAACTGTTTTTT	CASARNKPSNKLFF
.	few	TRBV10-1	TRBJ2-5	TGCGCCAGCAGGGATTACAGGGTAGGGGAGACCCAGTACTTC	CASRDYRVGETQYF
.	few	TRBV7-3	TRBJ2-1	TGTGCCAGCAGCTTAACGGGACTCGACAATGAGCAGTTCTTC	CASSLTGLDNEQFF
.	few	TRBV19	TRBJ2-7	TGTGCCAGTAGTATTTCGGGGAGCTCCTACGAGCAGTACTTC	CASSISGSSYEQYF
.	.	TRBV6-6	TRBJ1-5	TGTGCCAGCAGTTTGGGGGGGAGCAATCAGCCCCAGCATTTT	CASSLGGSNQPQHF
.	few	TRBV7-7	TRBJ2-5	TGTGCCAGCAGCTTACTTGGACATCAACAAGAGACCCAGTACTTC	CASSLLGHQQETQYF
TRBD1	few	TRBV7-3	TRBJ2-2	TGTGCCAGCAGCTTACAGGGGGCCAACACCGGGGAGCTGTTTTTT	CASSLQGANTGELFF
TRBD1	.	TRBV9	TRBJ1-4	TGTGCCAGCAGCGCTGGACAGGGGAATGAAAAACTGTTTTTT	CASSAGQGNEKLFF
TRBD2	few	TRBV5-8	TRBJ2-7	TGTGCCAGCAGCTGGCTATATCGGACTAGCGGAGCCTACGAGCAGTACTTC	CASSWLYRTSGAYEQYF
.	.	TRBV6-5	TRBJ1-1	TGTGCCAGCAGTTTTGGACAGAACACTGAAGCTTTCTTT	CASSFGQNTEAFF
TRBD2	few	TRBV5-1	TRBJ2-2	TGCGCCAGCAGCTTGGTTACTAGCGGGACTCACGGGGAGCTGTTTTTT	CASSLVTSGTHGELFF
.	few	TRBV7-2	TRBJ2-7	TGTGCCAGCAGCCCTAATGGGCCTGCCTACGAGCAGTACTTC	CASSPNGPAYEQYF
.	.	TRBV7-9	TRBJ2-3	TGTGCCAGCAGCTTCGCCTTACTTGCAGATACGCAGTATTTT	CASSFALLADTQYF
.	few	TRBV27	TRBJ2-7	TGTGCCAGCAGTCATGGAGGCGAGCAGTACTTC	CASSHGGEQYF
.	few	TRBV28	TRBJ1-5	TGTGCCAGCGGAGTACATCTCAATCAGCCCCAGCATTTT	CASGVHLNQPQHF
TRBD1	.	TRBV9	TRBJ2-3	TGTGCCAGCAGCGTAGGGACAGGGAGTTTCGGGCGCACAGATACGCAGTATTTT	CASSVGTGSFGRTDTQYF
TRBD2	.	TRBV5-8	TRBJ2-7	TGTGCCAGCAGCTATCGCGGGAGGGCCGGGGAGCAGTACTTC	CASSYRGRAGEQYF
.	.	TRBV13	TRBJ2-5	TGTGCCAGCAGCTTATTCCGGGAGACCCAGTACTTC	CASSLFRETQYF
.	.	TRBV7-9	TRBJ2-7	TGTGCCAGCAGCTTAGATCAGCGGGAGCAGTACTTC	CASSLDQREQYF
.	few	TRBV5-8	TRBJ2-3	TGTGCCAGCAGCTTGGGAAGCGTCGCGAAAAGCACAGATACGCAGTATTTT	CASSLGSVAKSTDTQYF